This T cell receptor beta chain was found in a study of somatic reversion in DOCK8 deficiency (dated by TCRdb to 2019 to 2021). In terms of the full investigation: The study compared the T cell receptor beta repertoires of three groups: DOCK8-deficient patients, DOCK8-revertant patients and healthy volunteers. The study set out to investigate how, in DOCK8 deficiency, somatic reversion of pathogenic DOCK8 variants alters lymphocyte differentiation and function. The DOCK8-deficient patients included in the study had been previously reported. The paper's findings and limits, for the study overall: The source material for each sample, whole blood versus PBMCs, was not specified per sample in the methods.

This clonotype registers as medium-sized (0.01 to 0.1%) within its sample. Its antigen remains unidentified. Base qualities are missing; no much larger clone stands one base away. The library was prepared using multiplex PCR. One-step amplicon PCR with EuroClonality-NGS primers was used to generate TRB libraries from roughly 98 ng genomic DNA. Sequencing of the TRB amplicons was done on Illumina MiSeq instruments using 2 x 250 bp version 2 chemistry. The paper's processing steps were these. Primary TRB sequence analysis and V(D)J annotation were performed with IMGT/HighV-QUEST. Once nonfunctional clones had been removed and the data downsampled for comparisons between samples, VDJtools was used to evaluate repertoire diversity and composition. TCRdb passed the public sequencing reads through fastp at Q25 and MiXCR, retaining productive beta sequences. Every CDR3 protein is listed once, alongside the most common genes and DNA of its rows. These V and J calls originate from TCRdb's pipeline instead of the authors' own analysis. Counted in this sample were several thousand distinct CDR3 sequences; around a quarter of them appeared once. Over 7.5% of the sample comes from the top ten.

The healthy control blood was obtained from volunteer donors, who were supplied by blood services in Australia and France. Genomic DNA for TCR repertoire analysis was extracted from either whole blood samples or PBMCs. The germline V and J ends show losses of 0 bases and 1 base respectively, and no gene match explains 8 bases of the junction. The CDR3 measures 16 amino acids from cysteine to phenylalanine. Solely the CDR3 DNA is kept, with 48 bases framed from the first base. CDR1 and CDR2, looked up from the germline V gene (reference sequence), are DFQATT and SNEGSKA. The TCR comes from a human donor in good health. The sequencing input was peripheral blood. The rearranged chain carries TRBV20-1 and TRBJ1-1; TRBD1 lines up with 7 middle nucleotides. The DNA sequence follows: TGCAGTGCTAGAGACCCCAGGAGGGGGCCGAACACTGAAGCTTTCTTT. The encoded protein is CSARDPRRGPNTEAFF.